Below are 7 T cell receptor beta chains sequenced from a single sample in a study of blood T cell repertoires in COVID-19 (TCRdb year 2020). Library preparation used the immunoSEQ multiplex PCR assay. Sourced from immuneACCESS, this table was stored by TCRdb with only in-frame sequences that have V and J called. A share of the clones is absent; for the studies checked, an unresolved V gene accounts for under half, and the remainder has no known explanation. The sample table contains about 97,000 clones; only one count was recorded for 90% of them. In total, the top ten clones hold around 1.7% of the sample. Material for sequencing was peripheral blood. The receptors were gathered from a man aged 55 to 70 with acute or convalescent COVID-19.

This sequence joins TRBV7-6 and TRBJ1-1, with D uncertain. Germline V gene data show CDR1 as SGHVS and CDR2 as FNYEAQ. The CDR3 sequence is 13 residues long. Trimming stripped 4 bases from V and 4 bases from J, with 10 bases between. The CDR3 DNA is TGTGCCAGCAGCTCAGGTCGGGGCACTGAAGCTTTCTTT. Its translation: CASSSGRGTEAFF.

This clone was recorded only once. The CDR3 region has the DNA TGTGCCAGCAGTTTAGAGAGGAACACTGAAGCTTTCTTT. This gives the protein CASSLERNTEAFF. The rearrangement uses TRBV12-3 or TRBV12-4 and TRBJ1-1; D is unclear. V lost 1 base to trimming and J lost 1 base, with 4 bases between them. This CDR3 is 13 amino acids long.

V is TRBV5-5 and J is TRBJ2-5, with D perhaps matching TRBD1 (6 bases). V was trimmed by 4 bases and J by 5 bases, leaving 18 bases between them. The CDR3 length is 15 residues. CDR1 and CDR2 from the germline V gene are SGHKS and YYEKEE (reference sequence). CDR3 DNA sequence: TGTGCCAGCAGCCCGGTGGTCATAAGGGGGGAGACCCAGTACTTC. It yields the protein CASSPVVIRGETQYF.

V usage is TRBV5-5 and J usage is TRBJ2-3; possibly TRBD1 for D (6 bases). CDR3 length equals 14 residues. V shed 4 bases and J shed 6 bases, with 15 bases lying between them. Germline V gives CDR1 SGHKS, CDR2 YYEKEE (reference sequence). The CDR3 DNA reads TGTGCCAGCAGCCAGGGGACAACAGGGGATACGCAGTATTTT. As protein: CASSQGTTGDTQYF. The variable domain in full, with the rest retrieved from reference TRBV5-5 and TRBJ2-3, is DAGVTQSPTHLIKTRGQQVTLRCSPISGHKSVSWYQQVLGQGPQFIFQYYEKEERGRGNFPDRFSARQFPNYSSELNVNALLLGDSALYLCASSQGTTGDTQYFGPGTRLTVL.

The chain uses TRBV10-2 and TRBJ1-2, with D unclear. The V end was cut by 3 bases, the J end by 5 bases, with 7 bases between. The CDR3 extends over 12 amino acids. Germline CDR1 reads WSHSY; CDR2 reads SAAADI. The CDR3 nucleotides are TGCGCCAGCAGTGACTCGGGGTATGGCTACACCTTC. The encoded protein is CASSDSGYGYTF.

The CDR3 is CASSSYSGNTDTQYF. The CDR3 DNA sequence: TGTGCCAGTAGTTCGTACAGCGGGAACACAGATACGCAGTATTTT. The chain employs TRBV19 and TRBJ2-3, with 7 nucleotides matching TRBD2. Losses at the gene ends were 5 bases for V and 2 bases for J; bases not matched to a gene: 7. The CDR3 is made up of 15 amino acids. Per the germline V gene, CDR1 is LNHDA and CDR2 is SQIVND (reference sequence).

J is TRBJ1-1 and V is TRBV30; the D gene is possibly TRBD1 (6 bases). This CDR3 comprises 13 residues. CDR1 GTSNPN and CDR2 SVGIG come from the germline V gene (reference sequence). V was cut by 3 bases and J by 4 bases, with 12 bases left in between. The DNA of the CDR3 is TGTGCCTGGAGGGATCAGGGGTTCACTGAAGCTTTCTTT. Its translation: CAWRDQGFTEAFF.